The entry below describes one T cell receptor beta chain. Its antigen is not known. The sample is drawn from a study of blood T cells in healthy people across ages. Germline V gene sequence: CDR1 SGHTA, CDR2 FQGTGA. The V and J ends lost 4 bases and 9 bases, in that order; junction bases with no gene match: 9. CDR3 length: 15 residues. Findings of the study overall: TCR beta diversity, measured per million T cells, fell in a roughly linear way with age. Researchers deemed the diversity estimates from one million T cells underestimates.

Through a sample-barcoded 5' primer and a J-beta primer mix, a second PCR was run for about 7 to 12 cycles. MiXCR, applied by TCRdb to the 5' RACE reads, yields one record per CDR3 protein. Seen here are roughly 860,000 distinct CDR3 sequences, approximately 67% observed once, and the top ten hold approximately 30%. The chain uses TRBV7-3 and TRBJ2-1, with 10 nucleotides matching TRBD1. Sequencing input: blood. This sequence originates from a man younger than 45 in good health. The CDR3 loop reads CASSSQGQGTAEQFF. CDR3 in DNA: TGTGCCAGCAGCTCCCAGGGACAGGGGACGGCTGAGCAGTTCTTC.